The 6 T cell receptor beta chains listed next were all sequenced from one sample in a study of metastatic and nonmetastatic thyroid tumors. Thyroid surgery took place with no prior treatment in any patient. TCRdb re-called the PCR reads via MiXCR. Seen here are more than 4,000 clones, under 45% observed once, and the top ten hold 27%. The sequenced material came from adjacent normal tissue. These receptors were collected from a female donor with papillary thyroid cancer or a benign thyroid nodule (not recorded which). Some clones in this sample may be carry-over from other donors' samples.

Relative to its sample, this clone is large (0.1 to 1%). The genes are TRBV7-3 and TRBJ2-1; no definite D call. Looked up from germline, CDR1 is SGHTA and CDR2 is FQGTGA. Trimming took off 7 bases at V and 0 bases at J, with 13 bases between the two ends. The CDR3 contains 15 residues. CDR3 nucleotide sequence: TGTGCCAGCACCCTATCCCCAAGCTCCTACAATGAGCAGTTCTTC. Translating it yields CASTLSPSSYNEQFF.

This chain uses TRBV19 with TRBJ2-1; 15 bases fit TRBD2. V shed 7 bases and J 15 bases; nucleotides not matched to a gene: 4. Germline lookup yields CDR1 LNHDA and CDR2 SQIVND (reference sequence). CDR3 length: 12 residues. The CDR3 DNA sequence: TGTGCCAGTACCGGGACTAGCGGGAGGAGGTTCTTC. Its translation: CASTGTSGRRFF.

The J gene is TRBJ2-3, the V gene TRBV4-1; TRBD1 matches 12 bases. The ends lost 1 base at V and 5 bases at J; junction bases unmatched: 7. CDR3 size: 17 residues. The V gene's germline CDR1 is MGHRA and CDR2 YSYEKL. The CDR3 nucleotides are TGCGCCAGCAGCCAAGTCGAACGGGACAGGGGGCGAGATACGCAGTATTTT. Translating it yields CASSQVERDRGRDTQYF.

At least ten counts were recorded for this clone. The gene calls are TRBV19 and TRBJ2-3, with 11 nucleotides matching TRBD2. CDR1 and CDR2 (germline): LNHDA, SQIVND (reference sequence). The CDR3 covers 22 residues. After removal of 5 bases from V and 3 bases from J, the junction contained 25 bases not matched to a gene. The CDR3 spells CASSSHILSLTSGAEFTDTQYF. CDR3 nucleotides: TGTGCCAGTAGTTCCCACATACTCTCCTTGACTAGCGGGGCCGAATTTACAGATACGCAGTATTTT.

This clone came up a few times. CDR3 coding DNA: TGTGCCAGCACCTCGGGTGGGACAGGGTCGCTGTTTTTT. Translation: CASTSGGTGSLFF. V usage is TRBV28 and J usage is TRBJ1-4; 9 bases align to TRBD1. Germline-derived CDR1 and CDR2 are MDHEN and SYDVKM. The CDR3 totals 13 residues. Trimming at V came to 7 bases and at J to 14 bases, leaving 11 bases not matched to a gene.

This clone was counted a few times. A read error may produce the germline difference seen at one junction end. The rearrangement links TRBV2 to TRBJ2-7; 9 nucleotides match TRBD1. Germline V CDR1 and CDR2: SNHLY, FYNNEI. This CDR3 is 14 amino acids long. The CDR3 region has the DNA TGTGCCAGCAGCCCGGACAGGGGCTCCCACGAGCAGTACTTC. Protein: CASSPDRGSHEQYF.